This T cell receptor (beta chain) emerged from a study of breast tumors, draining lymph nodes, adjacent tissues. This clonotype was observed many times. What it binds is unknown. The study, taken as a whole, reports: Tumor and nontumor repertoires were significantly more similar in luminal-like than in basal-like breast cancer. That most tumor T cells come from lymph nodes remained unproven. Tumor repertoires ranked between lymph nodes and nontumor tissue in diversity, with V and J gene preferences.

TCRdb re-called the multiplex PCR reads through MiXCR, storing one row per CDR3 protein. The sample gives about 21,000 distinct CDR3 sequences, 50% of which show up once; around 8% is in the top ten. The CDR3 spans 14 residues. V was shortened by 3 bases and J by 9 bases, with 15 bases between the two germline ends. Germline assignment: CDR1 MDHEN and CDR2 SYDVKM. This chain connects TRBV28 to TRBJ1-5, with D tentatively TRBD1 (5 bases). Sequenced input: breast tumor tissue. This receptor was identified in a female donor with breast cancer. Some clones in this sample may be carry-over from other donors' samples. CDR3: CASSLGNAGGPQHF. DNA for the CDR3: TGTGCCAGCAGTTTGGGGAACGCCGGGGGGCCCCAGCATTTT.